The entry below describes one T cell receptor (beta chain). Ten or more counts support this clonotype. Its antigen target is currently unknown. No quality values exist for individual bases; no much larger clone is one base distant. This specimen comes from a study of spatial heterogeneity in lung cancer (dated by TCRdb to 2018 to 2020). Regarding the research as a whole: Beta-chain transcripts were consistently detected in greater numbers than alpha-chain transcripts, which likely reflected higher beta-chain transcript abundance. In the raw uncorrected reads, each unique combination of TCR and UMI appeared on average more than ten times. The study quantitatively compared TCR alpha and beta repertoires across multiple tumor regions, matched nontumor lung and blood in non-small cell lung cancer. Nonsynonymous mutation counts, determined by whole-exome sequencing of tumor tissue, were related to TCR repertoire features. At surgery, around 200 tumor regions, approximately 64 matched nontumor lung samples and 50 to 60 PBMC samples were TCR-sequenced for both alpha and beta chains. Overall results and qualifications from the work: Ubiquitous expanded tumor TCRs were detected in blood more often at tumor resection than at routine follow-up. Additional single-cell paired TCR alpha and beta sequencing was considered necessary to confirm, at a functional level, the hypothesis that regional TCRs recognize regional mutations.

Reading from cysteine to phenylalanine, the CDR3 counts 14 amino acids. Of the read, only the CDR3 DNA is kept; its 42 bases are in frame from base 1. Trimmed from V: 5 bases; trimmed from J: 4 bases; junction bases lacking a gene match: 5. Taken from the germline V gene, the CDR1 and CDR2 loops are ENHRY and SYGVKD. Libraries were built with 5' RACE. For sequencing, a NextSeq 500 was employed. The TCR library protocol attached a unique molecular identifier to each TCR cDNA molecule to allow correction of PCR and sequencing errors. The paper's data handling went like this. TCR identification, UMI-based error correction and CDR3 extraction were all carried out with Decombinator tools. TCRs above a frequency of 2 per 1,000, corresponding to the top 1% of the tumor frequency distribution, were defined as expanded. Renyi diversity was computed with the R vegan package after each repertoire had been subsampled 100 times to 5,000 TCRs. CDR3 similarity networks were constructed using string-kernel similarity of amino acid triplets, with links drawn between CDR3s whose pairwise similarity was above 0.82. TCRdb trimmed the raw reads at Q25, called clones with MiXCR and kept productive beta chains. Duplicate CDR3 protein sequences are folded into a single record with the most common DNA and genes. In this record, the V and J calls reflect TCRdb's handling and not the investigators' own analysis. In all, the sample holds around 92,000 distinct CDR3 sequences, and over 9.5% of those were seen once. Of the sample, about two fifths falls within the top ten clones.

The sample's time point label, in plain terms: sample taken at primary tumor resection. Whole RNA extracted from tumor and nontumor lung tissue, or from cryopreserved PBMC samples, was used for TCR sequencing without cell sorting. Samples were obtained from approximately 72 patients with early-stage, untreated non-small cell lung cancer from the lung TRACERx cohort. Only patients for whom sufficient RNA was available from at least two tumor regions were selected for TCR sequencing. The TCR originated in a male donor with early-stage non-small cell lung cancer. This sequence uses TRBV10-3 and TRBJ2-3, and 8 junctional nucleotides match TRBD2. The sequenced sample was PBMCs, obtained at surgery. Read as DNA, the sequence is TGTGCCATCAGTCCCAGCGGGAGAGCAGATACGCAGTATTTT. Its protein reads: CAISPSGRADTQYF.